A selection of T cell receptor beta chains follows, all from one sample in a study of cytomegalovirus exposure and HLA in healthy donors. Assay: immunoSEQ multiplex PCR; the TCRdb copy retains only in-frame clones and omits some. The table includes approximately 160,000 clones, about 81% detected once. The specimen was PBMCs. All receptors derive from a girl aged 5 to 17 in good health and CMV-seropositive. Both conserved end residues are part of each CDR3. Each record gives: J gene, CDR3 length, clone size, V gene, D gene, CDR3 protein, CDR3 DNA. A D gene is named only where the DNA matches it firmly. The listing skips clone size in some rows; elsewhere it reads once, few, many or a size class.

J: TRBJ1-3; length: 19; size: .; V: TRBV9; D: TRBD1; CDR3: CASSGGLRDRGLYVNTIYF; DNA: TGTGCCAGCAGCGGAGGGCTCCGGGACAGGGGGCTCTACGTGAACACCATATATTTT
J: TRBJ1-1; length: 12; size: .; V: TRBV30; D: .; CDR3: CAWSSQQGEAFF; DNA: TGTGCCTGGAGTTCCCAACAGGGAGAAGCTTTCTTT
J: TRBJ1-3; length: 11; size: .; V: TRBV30; D: .; CDR3: CSADSGNTIYF; DNA: TGTTCCGCGGACTCTGGAAACACCATATATTTT
J: TRBJ2-2; length: 13; size: .; V: TRBV5-5; D: .; CDR3: CASPPGRTGELFF; DNA: TGTGCCAGCCCGCCAGGGCGCACCGGGGAGCTGTTTTTT
J: TRBJ1-1; length: 13; size: once; V: TRBV7-9; D: .; CDR3: CASSFNRVTEAFF; DNA: TGTGCCAGCAGCTTTAACCGAGTCACTGAAGCTTTCTTT
J: TRBJ1-2; length: 17; size: .; V: TRBV30; D: TRBD1; CDR3: CAWHGYIRTGGWRGYTF; DNA: TGTGCCTGGCATGGATATATCAGGACAGGGGGCTGGAGGGGCTACACCTTC
J: TRBJ1-5; length: 15; size: .; V: TRBV2; D: .; CDR3: CASSESDINYQPQHF; DNA: TGTGCCAGCAGTGAATCGGACATTAATTATCAGCCCCAGCATTTT
J: TRBJ2-7; length: 17; size: .; V: TRBV28; D: TRBD2; CDR3: CATLPLASGLSSYEQYF; DNA: TGTGCCACCCTTCCCTTGGCTAGCGGTCTGAGCTCCTACGAGCAGTACTTC
J: TRBJ2-7; length: 13; size: many; V: TRBV7-6; D: .; CDR3: CASSLGPNYEQYF; DNA: TGTGCCAGCAGCTTGGGGCCCAATTACGAGCAGTACTTC
J: TRBJ2-5; length: 13; size: once; V: TRBV5-1; D: .; CDR3: CASSLGGGETQYF; DNA: TGCGCCAGCAGCTTGGGTGGCGGTGAGACCCAGTACTTC
J: TRBJ1-3; length: 15; size: .; V: TRBV11-3; D: TRBD1; CDR3: CASSAAGQGGDTIYF; DNA: TGTGCCAGCAGCGCCGCGGGACAGGGAGGAGACACCATATATTTT
J: TRBJ1-2; length: 13; size: .; V: TRBV4-2; D: .; CDR3: CASSQATGRGYTF; DNA: TGTGCCAGCAGCCAGGCCACAGGGCGCGGCTACACCTTC
J: TRBJ1-5; length: 15; size: .; V: TRBV19; D: .; CDR3: CASRQGRDSNQPQHF; DNA: TGTGCCAGTAGGCAAGGGCGGGACAGCAATCAGCCCCAGCATTTT
J: TRBJ2-1; length: 14; size: .; V: TRBV7-3; D: .; CDR3: CASSSGGAGHEQFF; DNA: TGTGCCAGCAGCTCGGGGGGCGCAGGTCATGAGCAGTTCTTC
J: TRBJ2-7; length: 16; size: .; V: TRBV4-1; D: .; CDR3: CASSLRSTGSGYEQYF; DNA: TGCGCCAGCAGCCTACGATCCACTGGTTCGGGCTACGAGCAGTACTTC
J: TRBJ1-2; length: 14; size: .; V: TRBV7-8; D: TRBD1; CDR3: CASSVGDRVYGYTF; DNA: TGTGCCAGCAGCGTAGGGGACAGGGTCTATGGCTACACCTTC
J: TRBJ2-5; length: 15; size: .; V: TRBV28; D: TRBD1; CDR3: CASSYRGAYQETQYF; DNA: TGTGCCAGCAGTTACAGGGGGGCGTACCAAGAGACCCAGTACTTC
J: TRBJ2-5; length: 15; size: few; V: TRBV5-1; D: .; CDR3: CASSSPQTQGETQYF; DNA: TGCGCCAGCAGCTCCCCACAGACCCAGGGGGAGACCCAGTACTTC
J: TRBJ1-2; length: 12; size: .; V: TRBV6-4; D: .; CDR3: CATSAGNYGYTF; DNA: TGTGCCACCTCCGCGGGAAACTATGGCTACACCTTC
J: TRBJ2-7; length: 14; size: .; V: TRBV5-4; D: TRBD2; CDR3: CASSLGGRAYEQYF; DNA: TGTGCCAGCAGCTTGGGGGGGAGGGCCTACGAGCAGTACTTC
J: TRBJ2-1; length: 16; size: .; V: TRBV4-1; D: TRBD2; CDR3: CASSDSAGGTYNEQFF; DNA: TGCGCCAGCAGCGACTCAGCGGGAGGGACATACAATGAGCAGTTCTTC
J: TRBJ2-1; length: 16; size: .; V: TRBV18; D: TRBD2; CDR3: CASSSLAGLTYNEQFF; DNA: TGTGCCAGCTCATCCCTAGCGGGACTAACCTACAATGAGCAGTTCTTC
J: TRBJ2-5; length: 17; size: .; V: TRBV5-1; D: .; CDR3: CASSALSGTGPPETQYF; DNA: TGCGCCAGCAGCGCCCTTAGCGGGACAGGGCCTCCGGAGACCCAGTACTTC
J: TRBJ1-1; length: 13; size: few; V: TRBV7-3; D: .; CDR3: CASSLIEGAEAFF; DNA: TGTGCCAGCAGCTTAATTGAGGGCGCTGAAGCTTTCTTT
J: TRBJ2-5; length: 15; size: .; V: TRBV5-1; D: TRBD2; CDR3: CASSPASGGRETQYF; DNA: TGCGCCAGCAGCCCCGCTAGCGGGGGGCGAGAGACCCAGTACTTC
J: TRBJ2-7; length: 15; size: .; V: TRBV18; D: .; CDR3: CASSPTRAGLYEQYF; DNA: TGTGCCAGCTCACCAACCCGGGCAGGGCTATACGAGCAGTACTTC
J: TRBJ2-3; length: 15; size: .; V: TRBV30; D: TRBD2; CDR3: CAWSTWTSGTDTQYF; DNA: TGTGCCTGGAGTACCTGGACTAGCGGCACAGATACGCAGTATTTT
J: TRBJ1-4; length: 17; size: .; V: TRBV15; D: .; CDR3: CATSPEMAGLLNEKLFF; DNA: TGTGCCACCAGCCCTGAGATGGCAGGGCTCCTGAATGAAAAACTGTTTTTT
J: TRBJ2-3; length: 19; size: .; V: TRBV9; D: TRBD2; CDR3: CASSGTSGRGLPKEDTQYF; DNA: TGTGCCAGCAGCGGAACTAGCGGGAGGGGCCTCCCGAAGGAAGATACGCAGTATTTT
J: TRBJ1-1; length: 12; size: once; V: TRBV11-2; D: TRBD1; CDR3: CASSDQGAEAFF; DNA: TGTGCCAGCAGTGATCAGGGGGCTGAAGCTTTCTTT
J: TRBJ1-2; length: 14; size: .; V: TRBV19; D: .; CDR3: CASSYPQFNYGYTF; DNA: TGTGCCAGTAGTTACCCGCAGTTTAACTATGGCTACACCTTC
J: TRBJ2-5; length: 15; size: .; V: TRBV15; D: .; CDR3: CATSRVGGNQETQYF; DNA: TGTGCCACCAGCAGAGTTGGCGGGAATCAAGAGACCCAGTACTTC
J: TRBJ1-1; length: 16; size: .; V: TRBV27; D: TRBD1; CDR3: CASSQETYRGRTEAFF; DNA: TGTGCCAGCAGTCAAGAAACCTACAGGGGCCGGACTGAAGCTTTCTTT
J: TRBJ2-1; length: 15; size: .; V: TRBV5-1; D: TRBD2; CDR3: CASSLLAGGHNEQFF; DNA: TGCGCCAGCAGCTTACTAGCGGGGGGACACAATGAGCAGTTCTTC
J: TRBJ2-2; length: 16; size: .; V: TRBV2; D: TRBD1; CDR3: CASRTGQGAYTGELFF; DNA: TGTGCCAGCAGGACCGGACAGGGGGCGTACACCGGGGAGCTGTTTTTT
J: TRBJ2-2; length: 17; size: .; V: TRBV5-1; D: TRBD2; CDR3: CASSPSWASGSPGELFF; DNA: TGCGCCAGCAGCCCTTCGTGGGCTAGCGGGAGTCCCGGGGAGCTGTTTTTT
J: TRBJ2-1; length: 15; size: .; V: TRBV27; D: TRBD2; CDR3: CASSLRSGRNNEQFF; DNA: TGTGCCAGCAGTCTCAGAAGCGGGAGGAACAATGAGCAGTTCTTC
J: TRBJ2-4; length: 19; size: .; V: TRBV7-2; D: TRBD2; CDR3: CATEPHPGGADVAKNIQYF; DNA: TGTGCCACCGAACCTCACCCGGGGGGGGCGGACGTAGCCAAAAACATTCAGTACTTC
J: TRBJ1-1; length: 12; size: .; V: TRBV29-1; D: TRBD1; CDR3: CSVVRGDTEAFF; DNA: TGCAGCGTTGTCAGGGGGGACACTGAAGCTTTCTTT
J: TRBJ2-5; length: 16; size: .; V: TRBV5-4; D: TRBD2; CDR3: CASSLGTSGSRETQYF; DNA: TGTGCCAGCAGCTTGGGGACTAGCGGGAGCCGAGAGACCCAGTACTTC
J: TRBJ1-2; length: 13; size: .; V: TRBV2; D: .; CDR3: CASIGGAGYGYTF; DNA: TGTGCCAGCATCGGGGGGGCGGGCTATGGCTACACCTTC
J: TRBJ1-5; length: 13; size: .; V: TRBV30; D: .; CDR3: CAWEVTRGQPQHF; DNA: TGTGCCTGGGAAGTAACTAGGGGGCAGCCCCAGCATTTT
J: TRBJ2-7; length: 15; size: .; V: TRBV7-2; D: .; CDR3: CASSLELVTLHEQYF; DNA: TGTGCCAGCAGCTTAGAACTAGTTACGCTCCACGAGCAGTACTTC
J: TRBJ2-1; length: 15; size: .; V: TRBV5-1; D: TRBD2; CDR3: CASSSTSGGAYEQFF; DNA: TGCGCCAGCAGCTCCACTAGCGGGGGGGCCTATGAGCAGTTCTTC
J: TRBJ2-7; length: 14; size: .; V: TRBV30; D: TRBD2; CDR3: CAWSGSSGPYEQYF; DNA: TGTGCCTGGAGTGGGTCTAGCGGACCCTACGAGCAGTACTTC
J: TRBJ1-1; length: 13; size: .; V: TRBV4-3; D: TRBD1; CDR3: CASSQILGQGGFF; DNA: TGCGCCAGCAGCCAAATTCTGGGACAGGGAGGTTTCTTT
J: TRBJ1-1; length: 14; size: .; V: TRBV5-1; D: .; CDR3: CASSVQALNTEAFF; DNA: TGCGCCAGCAGCGTACAGGCTCTGAACACTGAAGCTTTCTTT
J: TRBJ2-7; length: 14; size: .; V: TRBV19; D: TRBD1; CDR3: CASSRDRDKHEQYF; DNA: TGTGCCAGTAGTCGGGACAGGGACAAACACGAGCAGTACTTC
J: TRBJ2-3; length: 15; size: .; V: TRBV18; D: .; CDR3: CASSDCRGLTDTQYF; DNA: TGTGCCAGCTCCGACTGTAGGGGGTTGACAGATACGCAGTATTTT
J: TRBJ2-2; length: 17; size: .; V: TRBV15; D: TRBD2; CDR3: CATSRGGGRANTGELFF; DNA: TGTGCCACCAGCAGAGGGGGGGGTAGGGCCAACACCGGGGAGCTGTTTTTT
J: TRBJ2-7; length: 14; size: .; V: TRBV7-3; D: .; CDR3: CASSLFPTGYEQYF; DNA: TGTGCCAGCAGCTTATTCCCGACAGGCTACGAGCAGTACTTC
J: TRBJ2-5; length: 15; size: .; V: TRBV7-2; D: .; CDR3: CASSLDRGGQETQYF; DNA: TGTGCCAGCAGCTTAGACAGGGGGGGCCAAGAGACCCAGTACTTC
J: TRBJ2-5; length: 13; size: .; V: TRBV2; D: .; CDR3: CASSDQGSETQYF; DNA: TGTGCCAGCAGTGACCAGGGTTCAGAGACCCAGTACTTC
J: TRBJ1-4; length: 12; size: once; V: TRBV9; D: .; CDR3: CASSAPNEKLFF; DNA: TGTGCCAGCAGCGCCCCGAATGAAAAACTGTTTTTT
J: TRBJ2-5; length: 14; size: .; V: TRBV29-1; D: TRBD2; CDR3: CSVVGSGGLETQYF; DNA: TGCAGCGTTGTCGGGTCGGGGGGGCTCGAGACCCAGTACTTC
J: TRBJ2-3; length: 14; size: .; V: TRBV7-2; D: .; CDR3: CASSPFQSTDTQYF; DNA: TGTGCCAGCAGCCCATTCCAGAGCACAGATACGCAGTATTTT
J: TRBJ2-7; length: 12; size: .; V: TRBV28; D: .; CDR3: CASGSLGTNRGF; DNA: TGTGCCAGCGGCTCTCTAGGGACAAACAGAGGTTTC
J: TRBJ2-1; length: 16; size: once; V: TRBV5-1; D: TRBD2; CDR3: CASSSLTSGGYNEQFF; DNA: TGCGCCAGCAGCTCCCTGACTAGCGGGGGGTACAATGAGCAGTTCTTC
J: TRBJ1-5; length: 14; size: .; V: TRBV27; D: .; CDR3: CASSLNGGNQPQHF; DNA: TGTGCCAGCAGTTTAAACGGGGGCAATCAGCCCCAGCATTTT
J: TRBJ2-7; length: 16; size: once; V: TRBV5-1; D: TRBD1; CDR3: CASSLGQQGYSYEQYF; DNA: TGCGCCAGCAGCTTGGGACAACAGGGGTATAGCTACGAGCAGTACTTC